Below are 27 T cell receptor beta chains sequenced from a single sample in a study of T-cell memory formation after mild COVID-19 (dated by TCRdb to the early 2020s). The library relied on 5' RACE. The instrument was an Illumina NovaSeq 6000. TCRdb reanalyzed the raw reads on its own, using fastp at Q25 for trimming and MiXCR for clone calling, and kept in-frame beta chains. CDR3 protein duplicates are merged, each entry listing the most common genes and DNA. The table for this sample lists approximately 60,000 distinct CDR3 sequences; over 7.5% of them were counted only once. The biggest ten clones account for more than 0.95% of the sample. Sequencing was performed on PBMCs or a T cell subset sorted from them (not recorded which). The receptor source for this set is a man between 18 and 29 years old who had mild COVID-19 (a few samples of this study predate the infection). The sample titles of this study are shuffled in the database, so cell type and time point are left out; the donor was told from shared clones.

The CDR3: CAWSTQTGEPQHF. The CDR3 nucleotides are TGTGCCTGGAGTACCCAGACAGGGGAGCCCCAGCATTTT. This chain joins TRBV30 and TRBJ1-5; 8 nucleotides line up with TRBD1. Losses at the gene ends were 2 bases for V and 8 bases for J; bases not matched to a gene: 5. Germline V CDR1 and CDR2: GTSNPN, SVGIG (reference sequence). This CDR3 region has 13 residues.

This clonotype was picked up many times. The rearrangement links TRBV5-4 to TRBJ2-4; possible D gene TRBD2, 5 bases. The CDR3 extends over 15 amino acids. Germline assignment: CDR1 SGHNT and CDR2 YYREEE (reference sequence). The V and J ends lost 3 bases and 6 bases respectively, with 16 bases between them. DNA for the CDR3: TGTGCCAGCAGCTCCTCCTGGGCCCGGGGAAACATTCAGTACTTC. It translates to CASSSSWARGNIQYF.

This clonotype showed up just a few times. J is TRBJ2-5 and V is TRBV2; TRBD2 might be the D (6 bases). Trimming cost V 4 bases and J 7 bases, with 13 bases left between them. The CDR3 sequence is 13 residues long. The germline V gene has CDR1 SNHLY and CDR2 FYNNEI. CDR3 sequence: CASSGGEQGTQYF. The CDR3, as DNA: TGTGCCAGCAGTGGCGGGGAGCAGGGGACCCAGTACTTC. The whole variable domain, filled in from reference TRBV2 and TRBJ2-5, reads EPEVTQTPSHQVTQMGQEVILRCVPISNHLYFYWYRQILGQKVEFLVSFYNNEISEKSEIFDDQFSVERPDGSNFTLKIRSTKLEDSAMYFCASSGGEQGTQYFGPGTRLLVL.

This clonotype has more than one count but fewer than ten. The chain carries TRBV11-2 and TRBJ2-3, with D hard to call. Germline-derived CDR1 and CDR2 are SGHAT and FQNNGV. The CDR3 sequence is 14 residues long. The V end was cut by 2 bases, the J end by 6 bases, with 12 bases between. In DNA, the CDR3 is TGTGCCAGCAGCTTAAGAAGTCAAACGGATACGCAGTATTTT. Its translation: CASSLRSQTDTQYF. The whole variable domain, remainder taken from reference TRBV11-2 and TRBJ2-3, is EAGVAQSPRYKIIEKRQSVAFWCNPISGHATLYWYQQILGQGPKLLIQFQNNGVVDDSQLPKDRFSAERLKGVDSTLKIQPAKLEDSAVYLCASSLRSQTDTQYFGPGTRLTVL.

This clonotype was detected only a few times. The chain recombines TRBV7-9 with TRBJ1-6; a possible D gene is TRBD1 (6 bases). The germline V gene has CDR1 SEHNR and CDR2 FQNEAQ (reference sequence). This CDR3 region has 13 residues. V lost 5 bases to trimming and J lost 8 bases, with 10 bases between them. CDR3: CASSGPGDSPLHF. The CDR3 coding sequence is TGTGCCAGCAGCGGACCAGGGGATTCACCCCTCCACTTT. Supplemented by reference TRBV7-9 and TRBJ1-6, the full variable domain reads DTGVSQNPRHKITKRGQNVTFRCDPISEHNRLYWYRQTLGQGPEFLTYFQNEAQLEKSRLLSDRFSAERPKGSFSTLEIQRTEQGDSAMYLCASSGPGDSPLHFGNGTRLTVT.

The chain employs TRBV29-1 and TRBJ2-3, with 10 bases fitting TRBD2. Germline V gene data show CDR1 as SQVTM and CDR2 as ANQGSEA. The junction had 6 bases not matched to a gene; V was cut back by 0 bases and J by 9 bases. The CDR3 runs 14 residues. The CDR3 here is CSVEDYLAGATQYF. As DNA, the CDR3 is TGCAGCGTTGAAGATTATCTAGCGGGGGCAACGCAGTATTTT.

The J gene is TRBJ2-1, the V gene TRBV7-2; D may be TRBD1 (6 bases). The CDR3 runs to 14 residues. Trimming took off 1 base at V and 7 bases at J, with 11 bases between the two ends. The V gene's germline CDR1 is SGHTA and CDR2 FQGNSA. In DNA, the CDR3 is TGTGCCAGCAGCTTAGACAGGGCTTCGAATGAGCAGTTCTTC. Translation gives CASSLDRASNEQFF.

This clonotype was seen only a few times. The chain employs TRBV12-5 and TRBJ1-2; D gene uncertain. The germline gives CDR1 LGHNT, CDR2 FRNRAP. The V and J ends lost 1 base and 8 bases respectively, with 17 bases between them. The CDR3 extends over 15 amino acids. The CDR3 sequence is CASGLGTGWVKGYTF. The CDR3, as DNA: TGTGCTAGTGGTTTGGGGACCGGATGGGTGAAGGGCTACACCTTC.

This CDR3 is CASSQAVRGQRSGNTIYF. The CDR3 region has the DNA TGCGCCAGCAGCCAAGCGGTTAGGGGACAGCGCTCTGGAAACACCATATATTTT. The V gene is TRBV4-1, the J gene TRBJ1-3; 7 positions match TRBD1. The CDR3 consists of 18 residues. CDR1 is MGHRA, CDR2 YSYEKL, per germline. The junction had 9 bases not matched to a gene; V was cut back by 1 base and J by 0 bases.

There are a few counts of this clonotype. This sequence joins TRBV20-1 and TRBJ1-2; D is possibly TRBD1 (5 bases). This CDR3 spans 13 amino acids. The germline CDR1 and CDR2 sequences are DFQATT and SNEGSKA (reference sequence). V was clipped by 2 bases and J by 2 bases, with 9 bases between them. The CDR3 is CSARQGGNYGYTF. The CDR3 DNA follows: TGCAGTGCTAGACAGGGTGGGAACTATGGCTACACCTTC.

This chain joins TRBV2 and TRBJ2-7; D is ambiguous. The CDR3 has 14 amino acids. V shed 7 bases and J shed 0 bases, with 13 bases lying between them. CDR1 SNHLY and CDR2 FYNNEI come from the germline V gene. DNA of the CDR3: TGTGCCAGCACCCTCCGTTTCCTCTCCTACGAGCAGTACGTC. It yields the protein CASTLRFLSYEQYV.

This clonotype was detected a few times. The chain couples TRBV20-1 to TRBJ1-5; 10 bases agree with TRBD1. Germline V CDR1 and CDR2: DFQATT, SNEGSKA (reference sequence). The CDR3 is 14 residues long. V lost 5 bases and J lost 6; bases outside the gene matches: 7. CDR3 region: CSAPTGTGAQPQHF. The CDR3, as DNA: TGCAGTGCTCCAACCGGGACAGGGGCTCAGCCCCAGCATTTT.

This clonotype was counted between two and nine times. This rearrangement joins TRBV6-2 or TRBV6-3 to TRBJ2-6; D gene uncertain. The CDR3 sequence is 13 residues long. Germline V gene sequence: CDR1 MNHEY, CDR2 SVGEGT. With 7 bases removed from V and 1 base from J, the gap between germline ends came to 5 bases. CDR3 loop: CASTLSGANVLTF. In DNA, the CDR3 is TGTGCCAGCACCTTGTCTGGGGCCAACGTCCTGACTTTC.

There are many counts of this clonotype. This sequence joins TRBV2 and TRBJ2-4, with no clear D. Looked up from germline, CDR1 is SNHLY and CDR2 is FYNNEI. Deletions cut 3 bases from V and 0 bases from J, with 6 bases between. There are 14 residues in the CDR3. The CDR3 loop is CASSDWAAKNIQYF. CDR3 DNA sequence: TGTGCCAGCAGTGACTGGGCAGCCAAAAACATTCAGTACTTC.

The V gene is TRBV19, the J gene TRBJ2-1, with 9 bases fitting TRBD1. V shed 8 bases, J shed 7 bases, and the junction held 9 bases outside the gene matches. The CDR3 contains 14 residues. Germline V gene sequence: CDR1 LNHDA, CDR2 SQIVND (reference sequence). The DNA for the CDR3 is TGTGCCAGTGTCCGGACAGGGGAAAGGAATGAGCAGTTCTTC. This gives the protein CASVRTGERNEQFF. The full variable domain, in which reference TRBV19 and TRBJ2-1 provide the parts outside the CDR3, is DGGITQSPKYLFRKEGQNVTLSCEQNLNHDAMYWYRQDPGQGLRLIYYSQIVNDFQKGDIAEGYSVSREKKESFPLTVTSAQKNPTAFYLCASVRTGERNEQFFGPGTRLTVL.

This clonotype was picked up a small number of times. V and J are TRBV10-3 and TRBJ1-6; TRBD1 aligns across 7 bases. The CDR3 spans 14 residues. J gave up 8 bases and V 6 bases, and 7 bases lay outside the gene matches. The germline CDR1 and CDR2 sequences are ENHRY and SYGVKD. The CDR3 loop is CAIRATGSDSPLHF. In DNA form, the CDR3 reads TGTGCCATCAGGGCGACAGGGTCGGATTCACCCCTCCACTTT.

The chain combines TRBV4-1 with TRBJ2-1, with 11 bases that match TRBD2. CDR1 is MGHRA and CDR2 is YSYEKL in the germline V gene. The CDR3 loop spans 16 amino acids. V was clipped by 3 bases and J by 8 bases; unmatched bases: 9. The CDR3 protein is CASSHQTSGEGDEQFF. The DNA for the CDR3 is TGCGCCAGCAGCCACCAGACTAGCGGGGAGGGGGATGAGCAGTTCTTC.

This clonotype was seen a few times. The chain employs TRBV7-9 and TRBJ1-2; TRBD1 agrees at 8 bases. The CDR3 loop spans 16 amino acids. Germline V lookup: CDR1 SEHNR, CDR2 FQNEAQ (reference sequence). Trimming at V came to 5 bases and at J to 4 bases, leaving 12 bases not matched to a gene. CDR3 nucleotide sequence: TGTGCCAGCAGCCGAAGACAGGGGTTCGAGGGCTATGGCTACACCTTC. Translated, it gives CASSRRQGFEGYGYTF.

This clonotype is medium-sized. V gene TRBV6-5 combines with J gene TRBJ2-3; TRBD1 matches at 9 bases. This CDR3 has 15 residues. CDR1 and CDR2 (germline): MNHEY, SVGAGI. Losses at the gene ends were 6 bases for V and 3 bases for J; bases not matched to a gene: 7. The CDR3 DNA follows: TGTGCCAGCAGATCGGACAGGGGTAGGACAGATACGCAGTATTTT. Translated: CASRSDRGRTDTQYF.

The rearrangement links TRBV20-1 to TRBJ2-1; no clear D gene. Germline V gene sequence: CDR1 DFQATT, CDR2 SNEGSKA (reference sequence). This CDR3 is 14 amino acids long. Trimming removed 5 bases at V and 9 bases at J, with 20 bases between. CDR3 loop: CSAQKPPGSGEQFF. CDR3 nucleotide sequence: TGCAGTGCTCAGAAACCGCCTGGCTCCGGTGAGCAGTTCTTC.

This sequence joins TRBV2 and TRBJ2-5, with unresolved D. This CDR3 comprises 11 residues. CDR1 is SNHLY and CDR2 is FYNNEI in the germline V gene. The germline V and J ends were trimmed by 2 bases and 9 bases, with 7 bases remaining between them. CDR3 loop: CASSETVPQYF. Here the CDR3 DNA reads TGTGCCAGCAGTGAAACAGTGCCCCAGTACTTC. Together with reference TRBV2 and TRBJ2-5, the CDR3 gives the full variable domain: EPEVTQTPSHQVTQMGQEVILRCVPISNHLYFYWYRQILGQKVEFLVSFYNNEISEKSEIFDDQFSVERPDGSNFTLKIRSTKLEDSAMYFCASSETVPQYFGPGTRLLVL.

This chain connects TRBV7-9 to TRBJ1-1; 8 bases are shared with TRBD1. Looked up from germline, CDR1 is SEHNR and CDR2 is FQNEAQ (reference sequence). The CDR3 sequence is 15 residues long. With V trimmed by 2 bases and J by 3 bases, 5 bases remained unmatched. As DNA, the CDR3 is TGTGCCAGCAGCTTAACAGGGGGTTCCTACACTGAAGCTTTCTTT. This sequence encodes CASSLTGGSYTEAFF.

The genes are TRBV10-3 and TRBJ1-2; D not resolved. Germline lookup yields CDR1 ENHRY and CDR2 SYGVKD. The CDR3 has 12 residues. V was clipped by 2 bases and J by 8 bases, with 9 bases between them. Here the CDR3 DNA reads TGTGCCATCAGTGAGCCTCTCGGGGGCTACACCTTC. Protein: CAISEPLGGYTF.

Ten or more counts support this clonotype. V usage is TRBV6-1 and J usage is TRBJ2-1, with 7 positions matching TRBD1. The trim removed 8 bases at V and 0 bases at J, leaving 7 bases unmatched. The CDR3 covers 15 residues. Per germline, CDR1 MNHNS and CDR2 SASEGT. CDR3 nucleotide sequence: TGTGCCAGCCGGATCCGGGACAGCTCCTACAATGAGCAGTTCTTC. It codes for CASRIRDSSYNEQFF.

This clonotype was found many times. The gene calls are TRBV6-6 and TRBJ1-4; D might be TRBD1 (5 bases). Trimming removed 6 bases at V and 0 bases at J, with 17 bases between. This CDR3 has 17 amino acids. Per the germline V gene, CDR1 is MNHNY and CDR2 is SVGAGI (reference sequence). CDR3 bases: TGTGCCAGCAGACCTAGGAGGGACCGTCCAACTAATGAAAAACTGTTTTTT. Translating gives CASRPRRDRPTNEKLFF.

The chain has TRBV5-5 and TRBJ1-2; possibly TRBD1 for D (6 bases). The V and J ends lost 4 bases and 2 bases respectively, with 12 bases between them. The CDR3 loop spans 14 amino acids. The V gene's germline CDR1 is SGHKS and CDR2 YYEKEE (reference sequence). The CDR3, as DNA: TGTGCCAGCAGCCCACAGGGTCCAAACTATGGCTACACCTTC. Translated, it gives CASSPQGPNYGYTF.

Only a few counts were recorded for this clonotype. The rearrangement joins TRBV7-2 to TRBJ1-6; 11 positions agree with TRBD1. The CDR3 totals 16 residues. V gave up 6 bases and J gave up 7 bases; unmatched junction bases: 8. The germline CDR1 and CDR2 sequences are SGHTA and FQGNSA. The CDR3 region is CASSGTGGRINSPLHF. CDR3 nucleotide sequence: TGTGCCAGCAGTGGGACAGGGGGACGAATCAATTCACCCCTCCACTTT.